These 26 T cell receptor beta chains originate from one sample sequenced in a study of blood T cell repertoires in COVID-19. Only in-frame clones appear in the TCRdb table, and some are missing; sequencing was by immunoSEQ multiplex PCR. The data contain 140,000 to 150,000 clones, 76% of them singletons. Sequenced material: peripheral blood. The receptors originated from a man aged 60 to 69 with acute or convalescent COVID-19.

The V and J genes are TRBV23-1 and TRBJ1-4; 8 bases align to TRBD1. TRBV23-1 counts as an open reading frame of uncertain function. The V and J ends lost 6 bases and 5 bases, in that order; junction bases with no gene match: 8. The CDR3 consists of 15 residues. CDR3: CASSSRDRRNEKLFF. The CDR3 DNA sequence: TGCGCCAGCAGCAGCCGGGACAGGAGAAATGAAAAACTGTTTTTT.

The CDR3 sequence is CASSNEGYQATEAFF. Written as DNA, the CDR3 is TGCGCCAGCAGCAACGAAGGTTACCAGGCCACTGAAGCTTTCTTT. The chain joins TRBV5-1 to TRBJ1-1; D remains unclear. V dropped 4 bases and J dropped 4 bases, with 17 bases sitting between them. CDR1 and CDR2 from the germline V gene are SGHRS and YFSETQ. This CDR3 contains 15 residues.

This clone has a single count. CDR3 bases: TGTGCCAGCAGTACCCCGGAAGGGGGCGGTGAAAAACTGTTTTTT. Its translation is CASSTPEGGGEKLFF. The chain combines TRBV6-6 with TRBJ1-4, with TRBD1 identical over 7 bases. Looked up from germline, CDR1 is MNHNY and CDR2 is SVGAGI (reference sequence). V was pared by 5 bases and J by 7 bases, with 10 bases of the junction left unmatched. This CDR3 comprises 15 residues.

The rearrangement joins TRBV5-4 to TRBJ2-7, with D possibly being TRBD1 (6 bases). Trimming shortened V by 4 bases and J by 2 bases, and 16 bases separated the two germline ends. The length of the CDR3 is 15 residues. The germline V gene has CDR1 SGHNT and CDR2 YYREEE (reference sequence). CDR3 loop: CASSIAGTLTYEQYF. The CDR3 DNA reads TGTGCCAGCAGCATTGCCGGGACACTGACCTACGAGCAGTACTTC.

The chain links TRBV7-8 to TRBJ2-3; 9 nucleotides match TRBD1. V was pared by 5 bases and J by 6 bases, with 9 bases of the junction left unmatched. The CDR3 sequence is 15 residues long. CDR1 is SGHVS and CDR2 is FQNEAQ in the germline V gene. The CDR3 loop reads CASSRTGGIVDTQYF. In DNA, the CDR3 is TGTGCCAGCAGCCGTACAGGGGGCATTGTGGATACGCAGTATTTT.

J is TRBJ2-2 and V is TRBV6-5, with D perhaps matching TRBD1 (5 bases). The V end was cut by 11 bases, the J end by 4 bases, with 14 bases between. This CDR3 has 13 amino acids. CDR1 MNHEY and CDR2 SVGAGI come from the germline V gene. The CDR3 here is CAHTLQGTGELFF. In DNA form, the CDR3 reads TGTGCCCATACCCTTCAGGGCACCGGGGAGCTGTTTTTT.

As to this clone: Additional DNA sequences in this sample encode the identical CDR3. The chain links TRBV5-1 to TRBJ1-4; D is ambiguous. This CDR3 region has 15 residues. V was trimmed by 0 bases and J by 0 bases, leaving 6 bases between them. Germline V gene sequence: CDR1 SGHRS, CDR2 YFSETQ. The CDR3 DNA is TGCGCCAGCAGCTTGGTTGGAGCAACTAATGAAAAACTGTTTTTT. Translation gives CASSLVGATNEKLFF.

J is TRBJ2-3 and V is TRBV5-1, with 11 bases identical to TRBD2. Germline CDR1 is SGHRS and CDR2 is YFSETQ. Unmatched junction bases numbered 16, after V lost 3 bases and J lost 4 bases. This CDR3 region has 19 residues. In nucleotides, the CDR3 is TGCGCCAGCAGCTCCCGGGGGGTTAGCGGGAGGGCCAGTTCAGATACGCAGTATTTT. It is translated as CASSSRGVSGRASSDTQYF.

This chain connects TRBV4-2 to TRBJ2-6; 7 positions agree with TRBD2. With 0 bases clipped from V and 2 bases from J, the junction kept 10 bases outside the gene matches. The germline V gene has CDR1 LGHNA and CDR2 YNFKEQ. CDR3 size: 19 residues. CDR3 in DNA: TGTGCCAGCAGCCAAGATCTGGGTACTAGCGAAGCTGGGGCCAACGTCCTGACTTTC. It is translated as CASSQDLGTSEAGANVLTF.

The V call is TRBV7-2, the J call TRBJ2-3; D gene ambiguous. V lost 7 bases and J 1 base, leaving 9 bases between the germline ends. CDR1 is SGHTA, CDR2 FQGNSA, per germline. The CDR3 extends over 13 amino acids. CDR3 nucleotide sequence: TGTGCCAGCACCCTTGGGCGCACAGATACGCAGTATTTT. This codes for CASTLGRTDTQYF.

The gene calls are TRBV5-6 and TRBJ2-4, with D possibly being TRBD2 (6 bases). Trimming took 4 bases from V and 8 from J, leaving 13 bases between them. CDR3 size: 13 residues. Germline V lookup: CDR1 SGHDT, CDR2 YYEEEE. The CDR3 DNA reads TGTGCCAGCAGCCTGACTAGTTCCTACATTCAGTACTTC. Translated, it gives CASSLTSSYIQYF.

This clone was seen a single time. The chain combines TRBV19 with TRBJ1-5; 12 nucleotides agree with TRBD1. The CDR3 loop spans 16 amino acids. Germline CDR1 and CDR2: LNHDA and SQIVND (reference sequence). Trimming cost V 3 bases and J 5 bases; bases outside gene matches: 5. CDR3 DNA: TGTGCCAGTAGTATCGAAAGGGACAGGGGGCATCAGCCCCAGCATTTT. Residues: CASSIERDRGHQPQHF.

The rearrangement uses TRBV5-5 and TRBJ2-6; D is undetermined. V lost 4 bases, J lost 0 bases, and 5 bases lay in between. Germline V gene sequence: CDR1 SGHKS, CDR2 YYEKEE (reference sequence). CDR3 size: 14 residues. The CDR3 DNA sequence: TGTGCCAGCAGCCGGGTCTCTGGGGCCAACGTCCTGACTTTC. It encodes CASSRVSGANVLTF.

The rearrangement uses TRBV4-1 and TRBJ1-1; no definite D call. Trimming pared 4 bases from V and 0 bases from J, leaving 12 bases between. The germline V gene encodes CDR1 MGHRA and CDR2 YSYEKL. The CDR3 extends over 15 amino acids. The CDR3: CASSPMGTLNTEAFF. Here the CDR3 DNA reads TGCGCCAGCAGCCCGATGGGCACTTTGAACACTGAAGCTTTCTTT.

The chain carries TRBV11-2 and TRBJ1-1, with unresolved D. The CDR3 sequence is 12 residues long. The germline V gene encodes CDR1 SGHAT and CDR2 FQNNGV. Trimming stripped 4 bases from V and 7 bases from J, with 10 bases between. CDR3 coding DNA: TGTGCCAGCAGCTCGGCCGGGTTTGAAGCTTTCTTT. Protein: CASSSAGFEAFF.

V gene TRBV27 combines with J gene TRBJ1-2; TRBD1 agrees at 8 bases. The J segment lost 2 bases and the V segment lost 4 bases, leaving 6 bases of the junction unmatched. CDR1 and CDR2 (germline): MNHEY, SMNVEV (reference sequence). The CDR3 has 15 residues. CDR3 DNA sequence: TGTGCCAGCAGTTCGGGACAGGACCTGAACTATGGCTACACCTTC. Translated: CASSSGQDLNYGYTF.

CDR3 nucleotide sequence: TGTGCCAGCAGGGAGACAGGGTACGGCTACGAGCAGTACTTC. This encodes CASRETGYGYEQYF. V gene TRBV11-2 combines with J gene TRBJ2-7; the match to TRBD1 covers 7 bases. With V trimmed by 6 bases and J by 3 bases, 8 bases remained unmatched. Germline CDR1 reads SGHAT; CDR2 reads FQNNGV. This CDR3 spans 14 amino acids.

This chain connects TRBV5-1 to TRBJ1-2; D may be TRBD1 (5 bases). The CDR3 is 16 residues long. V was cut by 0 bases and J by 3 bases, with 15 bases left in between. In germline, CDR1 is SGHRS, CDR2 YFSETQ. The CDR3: CASSLAWGEQDYGYTF. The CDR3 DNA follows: TGCGCCAGCAGCTTGGCCTGGGGGGAACAGGACTATGGCTACACCTTC.

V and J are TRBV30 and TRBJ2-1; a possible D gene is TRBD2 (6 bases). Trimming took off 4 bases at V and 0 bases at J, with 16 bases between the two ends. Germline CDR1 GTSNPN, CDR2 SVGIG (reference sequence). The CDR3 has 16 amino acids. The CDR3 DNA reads TGTGCCTGGACCCCTAAGCGGGCCCCCTCCTACAATGAGCAGTTCTTC. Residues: CAWTPKRAPSYNEQFF. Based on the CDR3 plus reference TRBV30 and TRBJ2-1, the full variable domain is SQTIHQWPATLVQPVGSPLSLECTVEGTSNPNLYWYRQAAGRGLQLLFYSVGIGQISSEVPQNLSASRPQDRQFILSSKKLLLSDSGFYLCAWTPKRAPSYNEQFFGPGTRLTVL.

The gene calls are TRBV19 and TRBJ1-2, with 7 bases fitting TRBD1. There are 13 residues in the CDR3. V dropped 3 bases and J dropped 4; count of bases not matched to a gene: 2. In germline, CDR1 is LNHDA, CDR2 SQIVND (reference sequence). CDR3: CASSMPGGYGYTF. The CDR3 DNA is TGTGCCAGTAGTATGCCAGGGGGCTATGGCTACACCTTC.

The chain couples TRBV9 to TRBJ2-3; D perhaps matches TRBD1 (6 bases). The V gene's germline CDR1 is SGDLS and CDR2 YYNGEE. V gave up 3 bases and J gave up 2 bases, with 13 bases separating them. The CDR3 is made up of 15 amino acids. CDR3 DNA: TGTGCCAGCAGCGATTACGGGGACACCACAGATACGCAGTATTTT. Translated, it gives CASSDYGDTTDTQYF.

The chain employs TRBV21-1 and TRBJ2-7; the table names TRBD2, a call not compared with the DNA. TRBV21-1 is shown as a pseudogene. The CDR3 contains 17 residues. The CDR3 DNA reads TGTGCCAGCAGCGAAAAGGGGCCACTAGCGGGAGTTTACGAGCAGTACTTC. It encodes CASSEKGPLAGVYEQYF.

The CDR3 coding sequence is TGTGCCAGCAGCTTAAAGGCGACAGCCTACGAGCAGTACTTC. Its translation is CASSLKATAYEQYF. This rearrangement joins TRBV13 to TRBJ2-7; maybe TRBD1 (5 bases). Deletions cut 2 bases from V and 2 bases from J, with 10 bases between. The germline V gene has CDR1 PRHDT and CDR2 FYEKMQ (reference sequence). The length of the CDR3 is 14 residues.

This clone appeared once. CDR3 in DNA: TGTGCCAGCCCCCCCTGGGCGGGAGCTCTCTACGAGCAGTACTTC. Its protein is CASPPWAGALYEQYF. This chain links TRBV6-5 with TRBJ2-7; 7 positions agree with TRBD2. Per germline, CDR1 MNHEY and CDR2 SVGAGI. This CDR3 is built from 15 residues. Trimming at V came to 8 bases and at J to 3 bases, leaving 13 bases not matched to a gene.

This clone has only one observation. CDR3 nucleotides: TGTGCCAGCAGCGCACTACAGGGTTTCGGGGGGACTTTCTACAATGAGCAGTTCTTC. It yields the protein CASSALQGFGGTFYNEQFF. The rearrangement joins TRBV9 to TRBJ2-1, with D possibly matching TRBD2 (7 bases). Germline V gene sequence: CDR1 SGDLS, CDR2 YYNGEE. CDR3 length equals 19 residues. V was pared by 3 bases and J by 3 bases, with 25 bases between.

The CDR3 DNA reads TGTGCCAGCAGCCTGAAGTTTGGCGGGGCGTCCTACAATGAGCAGTTCTTC. Translation gives CASSLKFGGASYNEQFF. J is TRBJ2-1 and V is TRBV5-4; tentatively, D is TRBD2 (6 bases). Trimming took 4 bases from V and 1 from J, leaving 18 bases between them. The CDR3 is 17 amino acids. Germline values: CDR1 SGHNT, CDR2 YYREEE (reference sequence).